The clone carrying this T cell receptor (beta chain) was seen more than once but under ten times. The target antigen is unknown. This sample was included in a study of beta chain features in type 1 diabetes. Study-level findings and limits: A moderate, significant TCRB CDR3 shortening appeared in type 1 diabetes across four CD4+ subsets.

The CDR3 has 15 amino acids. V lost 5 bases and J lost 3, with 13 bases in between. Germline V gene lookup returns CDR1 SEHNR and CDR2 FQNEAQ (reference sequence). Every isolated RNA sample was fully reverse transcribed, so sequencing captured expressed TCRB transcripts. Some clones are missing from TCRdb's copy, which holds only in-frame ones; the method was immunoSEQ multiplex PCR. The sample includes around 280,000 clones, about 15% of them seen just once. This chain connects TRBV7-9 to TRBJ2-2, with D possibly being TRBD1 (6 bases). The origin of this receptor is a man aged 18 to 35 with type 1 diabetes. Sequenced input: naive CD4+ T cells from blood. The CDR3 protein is CASSPGDGYTGELFF. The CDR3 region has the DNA TGTGCCAGCAGCCCAGGGGACGGTTACACCGGGGAGCTGTTTTTT.